Following are 26 T cell receptor beta chains from one sample sequenced in a study of T-cell reconstitution after alpha-beta-depleted transplantation in children. TCRbeta library preparation incorporated unique molecular identifiers. From the PCR reads, TCRdb called clonotypes with MiXCR, one entry per CDR3 protein. The table shows roughly 570,000 distinct CDR3 sequences, with roughly a quarter occurring only once. Sequenced here: PBMCs, sampled before TCRalphabeta/CD19-depleted stem cell transplant. All receptors derive from a boy younger than two with Wiskott-Aldrich syndrome, due to receive a stem cell transplant.

This clonotype was seen a handful of times. The chain combines TRBV2 with TRBJ2-3, with a possible D match to TRBD2 (5 bases). The germline CDR1 and CDR2 sequences are SNHLY and FYNNEI. The V end lost 8 bases, the J end lost 3 bases, and 15 bases lay between the germline ends. The CDR3 is 14 residues long. CDR3 in DNA: TGTGCCAGCGGAGCTAGCTCTTTGACAGATACGCAGTATTTT. Translating gives CASGASSLTDTQYF.

This rearrangement joins TRBV12-3 or TRBV12-4 to TRBJ1-5; tentatively, D is TRBD1 (5 bases). V was shortened by 8 bases and J by 8 bases, with 10 bases between the two germline ends. The CDR3 totals 11 residues. The chain's CDR3 is CASGGFEPQHF. CDR3 nucleotide sequence: TGTGCCAGCGGGGGATTTGAGCCCCAGCATTTT.

The V gene is TRBV2, the J gene TRBJ2-1; D may be TRBD1 (6 bases). Germline V CDR1 and CDR2: SNHLY, FYNNEI. Trimming removed 1 base from V and 2 bases from J, with 9 bases in between. The CDR3 extends over 15 amino acids. The CDR3 is CASSEGGTPYNEQFF. CDR3 nucleotide sequence: TGTGCCAGCAGTGAAGGAGGGACACCCTACAATGAGCAGTTCTTC.

This clonotype was observed a handful of times. J is TRBJ2-5 and V is TRBV7-2, with 14 bases that match TRBD2. This CDR3 has 17 amino acids. With V trimmed by 4 bases and J by 3 bases, 7 bases remained unmatched. Per germline, CDR1 SGHTA and CDR2 FQGNSA. CDR3 in amino acids: CASSSQTSGRGEETQYF. DNA of the CDR3: TGTGCCAGCAGCTCGCAGACTAGCGGGAGGGGAGAAGAGACCCAGTACTTC.

The V call is TRBV15, the J call TRBJ2-1; 7 nucleotides line up with TRBD2. V gave up 0 bases and J gave up 4 bases; unmatched junction bases: 15. The CDR3 loop spans 19 amino acids. CDR1 and CDR2 (germline): LNHNV, YYDKDF (reference sequence). The DNA of the CDR3 is TGTGCCACCAGCAGAGATCCGATGGGTTGCGGGAGCAGGTACAATGAGCAGTTCTTC. It translates to CATSRDPMGCGSRYNEQFF.

The CDR3 here is CSAHRTKEGTQYF. The CDR3 DNA sequence: TGCAGTGCCCACCGGACTAAAGAGGGGACCCAGTACTTC. The V call is TRBV20-1, the J call TRBJ2-5; a weak D match, TRBD2 (6 bases). Germline assignment: CDR1 DFQATT and CDR2 SNEGSKA (reference sequence). The CDR3 has 13 amino acids. V lost 6 bases to trimming and J lost 7 bases, with 18 bases between them.

This clonotype was observed a handful of times. The J gene is TRBJ2-3, the V gene TRBV7-3, with 9 bases identical to TRBD2. Germline-derived CDR1 and CDR2 are SGHTA and FQGTGA. J gave up 2 bases and V 2 bases, and 5 bases lay outside the gene matches. The CDR3 runs to 16 residues. The CDR3 DNA sequence: TGTGCCAGCAGCTTAGCGACTAGCGGTCTCACAGATACGCAGTATTTT. Protein sequence: CASSLATSGLTDTQYF.

This clonotype was observed a single time. The CDR3 DNA is TGTGCCAGCAGCTTAACGCGACCCGCGAACACCGGGGAGCTGTTTTTT. This codes for CASSLTRPANTGELFF. The chain employs TRBV7-9 and TRBJ2-2; D remains unclear. The CDR3 runs 16 residues. V was trimmed by 2 bases and J by 0 bases, leaving 10 bases between them. Germline V lookup: CDR1 SEHNR, CDR2 FQNEAQ (reference sequence).

The chain carries TRBV20-1 and TRBJ1-4; a weak D match, TRBD1 (5 bases). The CDR3 is made up of 14 amino acids. The V end lost 1 base, the J end lost 8 bases, and 14 bases lay between the germline ends. Germline lookup yields CDR1 DFQATT and CDR2 SNEGSKA (reference sequence). As DNA, the CDR3 is TGCAGTGCTAGAGGTGGGCAGGGCCGCGAAAAACTGTTTTTT. It encodes CSARGGQGREKLFF.

This clonotype was observed a handful of times. V gene TRBV20-1 combines with J gene TRBJ1-3, with 8 bases fitting TRBD1. V trimming: 6 bases; J trimming: 4 bases; junction bases outside the gene matches: 5. The CDR3 covers 13 residues. Per germline, CDR1 DFQATT and CDR2 SNEGSKA (reference sequence). The DNA of the CDR3 is TGCAGTGCGCCGACAGGGGTCGGAAACACCATATATTTT. The encoded protein is CSAPTGVGNTIYF.

This clonotype was recorded a few times. V and J are TRBV5-1 and TRBJ2-1; TRBD1 aligns across 9 bases. The CDR3 loop spans 15 amino acids. The junction had 6 bases not matched to a gene; V was cut back by 3 bases and J by 5 bases. In germline, CDR1 is SGHRS, CDR2 YFSETQ. This chain's CDR3 is CASSYVDRGNNEQFF. The CDR3 nucleotides are TGCGCCAGCAGCTACGTGGACAGGGGTAACAATGAGCAGTTCTTC.

The chain uses TRBV7-8 and TRBJ2-7; D possibly matches TRBD1 or TRBD2 (5 bases each). V lost 6 bases and J 2 bases, leaving 14 bases between the germline ends. CDR3 length: 14 amino acids. The germline V gene has CDR1 SGHVS and CDR2 FQNEAQ. For the CDR3, the DNA is TGTGCCAGCAGTCCCCGGGACGTCGCCTACGAGCAGTACTTC. This gives the protein CASSPRDVAYEQYF.

The chain couples TRBV6-1 to TRBJ1-5; D unclear. The CDR3 extends over 15 amino acids. Per germline, CDR1 MNHNS and CDR2 SASEGT. Between the trimmed V and J ends, which lost 6 bases and 0 bases, there was a span of 12 bases. The CDR3 DNA is TGTGCCAGCAGAGGTAGGACTGATAGCAATCAGCCCCAGCATTTT. This codes for CASRGRTDSNQPQHF.

V gene TRBV2 combines with J gene TRBJ2-1; 10 bases are a match to TRBD2. The trim removed 3 bases at V and 2 bases at J, leaving 4 bases unmatched. Looked up from germline, CDR1 is SNHLY and CDR2 is FYNNEI. The length of the CDR3 is 16 residues. This CDR3 is CASSDGLAEPYNEQFF. The DNA for the CDR3 is TGTGCCAGCAGTGACGGACTAGCGGAGCCCTACAATGAGCAGTTCTTC.

V gene TRBV29-1 combines with J gene TRBJ1-5; the D gene is possibly TRBD1 (5 bases). CDR1 is SQVTM and CDR2 is ANQGSEA in the germline V gene. The CDR3 has 14 residues. V lost 7 bases and J 5 bases, leaving 18 bases between the germline ends. CDR3 DNA sequence: TGCAGCGCCGCCGGAGGGGTCGGGGATCAGCCCCAGCATTTT. Its protein is CSAAGGVGDQPQHF.

Only a few counts were recorded for this clonotype. The genes are TRBV20-1 and TRBJ2-1; the D gene is possibly TRBD2 (6 bases). This CDR3 has 16 residues. CDR1 and CDR2 from the germline V gene are DFQATT and SNEGSKA (reference sequence). The ends were cut back, 1 base at V and 2 bases at J, with 15 bases in the middle. The CDR3 loop reads CSARALVGGTYNEQFF. The CDR3 DNA reads TGCAGTGCTAGAGCACTAGTCGGGGGAACCTACAATGAGCAGTTCTTC.

This clonotype was counted many times. In nucleotides, the CDR3 is TGTGCCAGCAGTTTAAATTTGGGGCTAGCTCTCTACAATGAGCAGTTCTTC. Translation gives CASSLNLGLALYNEQFF. The rearrangement links TRBV28 to TRBJ2-1; D could derive from TRBD1 or TRBD2 (5 bases each). CDR3 length: 17 amino acids. Trimming pared 2 bases from V and 3 bases from J, leaving 17 bases between. From germline, CDR1 is MDHEN and CDR2 SYDVKM.

V and J are TRBV5-5 and TRBJ1-2; 9 positions agree with TRBD1. The CDR3 spans 14 residues. Germline CDR1 SGHKS, CDR2 YYEKEE (reference sequence). J was trimmed by 6 bases and V by 3 bases; bases with no gene match: 6. The CDR3 is CASSSQGAWHGYTF. The DNA for the CDR3 is TGTGCCAGCAGCTCACAGGGGGCCTGGCATGGCTACACCTTC.

The table lists this clonotype with a few counts. The chain has TRBV20-1 and TRBJ2-1, with 9 positions matching TRBD2. V lost 5 bases to trimming and J lost 7 bases; unmatched junction nucleotides: 15. This CDR3 has 16 residues. CDR1 DFQATT and CDR2 SNEGSKA come from the germline V gene (reference sequence). This CDR3 is CSAPIRGREGLNEQFF. DNA of the CDR3: TGCAGTGCTCCGATCCGGGGGCGGGAGGGTCTAAATGAGCAGTTCTTC.

There are a few counts of this clonotype. The V and J genes are TRBV20-1 and TRBJ2-1, with 7 positions matching TRBD2. V was clipped by 5 bases and J by 4 bases; unmatched bases: 14. The CDR3 length is 16 residues. The germline CDR1 and CDR2 sequences are DFQATT and SNEGSKA (reference sequence). This chain's CDR3 is CSAREMGGGRYNEQFF. CDR3 sequence (DNA): TGCAGTGCTCGGGAGATGGGGGGAGGGAGGTACAATGAGCAGTTCTTC.

The chain links TRBV11-2 to TRBJ2-1; D may be TRBD1 or TRBD2 (5 bases each). Between the trimmed V and J ends, which lost 4 bases and 3 bases, there was a span of 13 bases. This CDR3 comprises 15 residues. Looked up from germline, CDR1 is SGHAT and CDR2 is FQNNGV. The CDR3 region is CASSSRRDHYNEQFF. The CDR3 bases are TGTGCCAGCAGCTCGCGCCGGGACCACTACAATGAGCAGTTCTTC.

This chain connects TRBV3-1 to TRBJ1-2; 9 nucleotides align to TRBD1. The CDR3 length is 15 residues. V gave up 6 bases and J gave up 3 bases; unmatched junction bases: 8. CDR1 and CDR2 from the germline V gene are LGHDT and YNNKEL (reference sequence). CDR3 nucleotide sequence: TGTGCCAGCAGTAATTCCGGGACAGGGCACTATGGCTACACCTTC. Its translation: CASSNSGTGHYGYTF. The full variable domain, with the rest looked up from reference TRBV3-1 and TRBJ1-2, is DTAVSQTPKYLVTQMGNDKSIKCEQNLGHDTMYWYKQDSKKFLKIMFSYNNKELIINETVPNRFSPKSPDKAHLNLHINSLELGDSAVYFCASSNSGTGHYGYTFGSGTRLTVV.

This rearrangement joins TRBV7-9 to TRBJ2-5; tentative D call: TRBD1 (6 bases). V was pared by 4 bases and J by 4 bases, with 10 bases between. This CDR3 comprises 13 residues. CDR1 and CDR2 (germline): SEHNR, FQNEAQ (reference sequence). The CDR3 nucleotides read TGTGCCAGCAGCTGGCGAGGGGGAGAGACCCAGTACTTC. Its protein product is CASSWRGGETQYF. The full variable domain, rest sourced from reference TRBV7-9 and TRBJ2-5, is DTGVSQNPRHKITKRGQNVTFRCDPISEHNRLYWYRQTLGQGPEFLTYFQNEAQLEKSRLLSDRFSAERPKGSFSTLEIQRTEQGDSAMYLCASSWRGGETQYFGPGTRLLVL.

The V gene is TRBV10-3, the J gene TRBJ2-1; D tentatively fits TRBD1 or TRBD2 (5 bases each). V was trimmed by 8 bases and J by 0 bases, leaving 17 bases between them. CDR1 ENHRY and CDR2 SYGVKD come from the germline V gene. The CDR3 has 16 residues. As DNA, the CDR3 is TGTGCCATCGATTCGAGGGGCTCAAGCTCCTACAATGAGCAGTTCTTC. It specifies CAIDSRGSSSYNEQFF.

The chain has TRBV4-1 and TRBJ1-3; no firm D call. The germline V gene encodes CDR1 MGHRA and CDR2 YSYEKL. The CDR3 is 14 residues long. V was trimmed by 1 base and J by 0 bases, leaving 4 bases between them. CDR3 coding DNA: TGCGCCAGCAGCCAAGTGACCTCTGGAAACACCATATATTTT. It yields the protein CASSQVTSGNTIYF.

V and J are TRBV19 and TRBJ2-5; the D is unclear. The V and J ends lost 8 bases and 2 bases respectively, with 9 bases between them. Looked up from germline, CDR1 is LNHDA and CDR2 is SQIVND (reference sequence). This CDR3 is 12 amino acids long. The CDR3 here is CASSVPQETQYF. The CDR3 DNA follows: TGTGCCAGTTCCGTCCCACAAGAGACCCAGTACTTC.